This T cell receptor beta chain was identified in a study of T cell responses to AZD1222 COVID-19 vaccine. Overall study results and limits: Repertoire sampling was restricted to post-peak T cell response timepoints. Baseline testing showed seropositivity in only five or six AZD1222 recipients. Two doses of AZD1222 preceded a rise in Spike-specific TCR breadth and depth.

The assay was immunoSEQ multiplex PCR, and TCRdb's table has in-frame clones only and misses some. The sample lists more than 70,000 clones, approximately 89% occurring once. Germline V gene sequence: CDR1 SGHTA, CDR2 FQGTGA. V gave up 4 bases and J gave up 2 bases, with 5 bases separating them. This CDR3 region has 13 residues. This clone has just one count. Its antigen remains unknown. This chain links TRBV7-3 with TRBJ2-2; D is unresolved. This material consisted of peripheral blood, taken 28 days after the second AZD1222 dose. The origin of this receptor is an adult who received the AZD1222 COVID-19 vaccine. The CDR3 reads CASSSSNTGELFF. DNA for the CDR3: TGTGCCAGCAGCTCAAGTAACACCGGGGAGCTGTTTTTT.